Each of the 25 T cell receptor beta chains below was sequenced from the same sample in a study of blood T cell repertoires in COVID-19. Method: immunoSEQ multiplex PCR; TCRdb's copy keeps in-frame clones and lacks some. The table shows around 220,000 clones, with around 83% occurring only once. Sequenced material: PBMCs or T cells enriched from blood (not recorded which). These receptors came from a woman in her forties who had recovered from COVID-19.

V usage is TRBV19 and J usage is TRBJ1-1; 9 bases fit TRBD1. Germline V lookup: CDR1 LNHDA, CDR2 SQIVND (reference sequence). This CDR3 comprises 16 residues. Trimming removed 7 bases from V and 1 base from J; junction bases left unmatched: 10. Here the CDR3 DNA reads TGTGCCAGTATTCAACCCGGGACAGGGACGAACACTGAAGCTTTCTTT. Translation gives CASIQPGTGTNTEAFF.

The CDR3 sequence is CASSVQSANTGELFF. The CDR3 coding sequence is TGTGCCAGCAGCGTACAGAGCGCGAACACCGGGGAGCTGTTTTTT. The chain uses TRBV9 and TRBJ2-2; no clear D gene. V shed 1 base and J shed 0 bases, with 7 bases lying between them. The CDR3 consists of 15 residues. The germline V gene has CDR1 SGDLS and CDR2 YYNGEE.

This clone appeared a few times. The chain combines TRBV21-1 with TRBJ2-1; no DNA check was done on the table's D call, TRBD2. TRBV21-1 is labeled a pseudogene. The CDR3 totals 18 residues. The chain's CDR3 is CASSKVIERESGYNEQFF. DNA of the CDR3: TGTGCCAGCAGCAAGGTTATCGAGCGGGAGAGCGGCTACAATGAGCAGTTCTTC.

The rearrangement links TRBV5-1 to TRBJ2-1; 10 bases are shared with TRBD1. Per the germline V gene, CDR1 is SGHRS and CDR2 is YFSETQ. The CDR3 consists of 16 residues. Trimming cost V 4 bases and J 5 bases; bases outside gene matches: 9. CDR3 sequence (DNA): TGCGCCAGCAGCACACGAACCGGGACAGGGGACAATGAGCAGTTCTTC. It codes for CASSTRTGTGDNEQFF.

The chain is built from TRBV28 and TRBJ2-1, with 8 bases matching TRBD2. CDR1 is MDHEN, CDR2 SYDVKM, per germline. CDR3 length: 15 residues. With V trimmed by 5 bases and J by 4 bases, 7 bases remained unmatched. The CDR3 protein is CASSRGSGAYNEQFF. The DNA for the CDR3 is TGTGCCAGCAGTCGCGGTAGCGGGGCATACAATGAGCAGTTCTTC.

The chain employs TRBV28 and TRBJ1-5, with TRBD1 matching over 9 bases. The V and J ends lost 6 bases and 6 bases, in that order; junction bases with no gene match: 9. This CDR3 has 15 amino acids. Germline V lookup: CDR1 MDHEN, CDR2 SYDVKM. The CDR3 sequence: CASSPRQGDGQPQHF. The CDR3, as DNA: TGTGCCAGCAGCCCCAGACAGGGGGACGGTCAGCCCCAGCATTTT.

The chain employs TRBV9 and TRBJ2-2; maybe TRBD2 (6 bases). From germline, CDR1 is SGDLS and CDR2 YYNGEE. This CDR3 is built from 16 residues. Trimming left V 4 bases short and J 5 bases short, with 18 bases between. The CDR3 DNA sequence: TGTGCCAGCAGCACCCCTCGGAGGGTTGGGACCGGGGAGCTGTTTTTT. It codes for CASSTPRRVGTGELFF. Variable domain in full (rest from reference TRBV9 and TRBJ2-2): DSGVTQTPKHLITATGQRVTLRCSPRSGDLSVYWYQQSLDQGLQFLIQYYNGEERAKGNILERFSAQQFPDLHSELNLSSLELGDSALYFCASSTPRRVGTGELFFGEGSRLTVL.

V is TRBV2 and J is TRBJ2-1, with 8 bases lining up with TRBD2. The trim removed 8 bases at V and 13 bases at J, leaving 10 bases unmatched. From germline, CDR1 is SNHLY and CDR2 FYNNEI. The length of the CDR3 is 12 residues. CDR3 loop: CASGATSGGQFF. As DNA, the CDR3 is TGTGCCAGCGGGGCCACTAGCGGTGGCCAGTTCTTC.

The rearrangement uses TRBV20-1 and TRBJ1-2; 7 nucleotides align to TRBD1. Germline lookup yields CDR1 DFQATT and CDR2 SNEGSKA (reference sequence). Trimming cost V 3 bases and J 5 bases; bases outside gene matches: 6. The CDR3 sequence is 13 residues long. This CDR3 is CSASTGQVYGYTF. The CDR3 DNA sequence: TGCAGTGCTAGTACTGGACAGGTTTATGGCTACACCTTC.

The chain recombines TRBV30 with TRBJ1-1, with D possibly TRBD1 on 6 matching bases. Germline assignment: CDR1 GTSNPN and CDR2 SVGIG (reference sequence). Between the trimmed V and J ends, which lost 7 bases and 2 bases, there was a span of 14 bases. This CDR3 is built from 13 residues. In DNA form, the CDR3 reads TGTGCCTCCCGAGGGACATCCAACACTGAAGCTTTCTTT. Amino acid sequence: CASRGTSNTEAFF.

The CDR3 reads CASSASAGNTGELFF. CDR3 sequence (DNA): TGTGCCAGTAGTGCATCCGCCGGGAACACCGGGGAGCTGTTTTTT. V and J are TRBV19 and TRBJ2-2; D is unresolved. V lost 5 bases and J 1 base, leaving 11 bases between the germline ends. CDR1 LNHDA and CDR2 SQIVND come from the germline V gene (reference sequence). The CDR3 extends over 15 amino acids.

The chain joins TRBV25-1 to TRBJ2-1; TRBD2 aligns across 8 bases. Per the germline V gene, CDR1 is MGHDK and CDR2 is SYGVNS. Trimming took 1 base from V and 9 from J; bases not matched to a gene: 8. The CDR3 runs 15 residues. CDR3 coding DNA: TGTGCCAGCAGTGAATTCACGGGAGGGCGGGCTGAGCAGTTCTTC. This sequence encodes CASSEFTGGRAEQFF.

The count of this clone is one. The V gene is TRBV10-3, the J gene TRBJ1-5; D uncertain. The ends were cut back, 5 bases at V and 4 bases at J, with 15 bases in the middle. This CDR3 comprises 15 residues. Germline V gene data show CDR1 as ENHRY and CDR2 as SYGVKD. CDR3 DNA: TGTGCCATCAGTTTGGGTCAGGATCCTAATCAGCCCCAGCATTTT. Its protein is CAISLGQDPNQPQHF.

The chain links TRBV28 to TRBJ1-1; D ambiguous. Germline CDR1 and CDR2: MDHEN and SYDVKM. The CDR3 runs 14 residues. V lost 6 bases and J 4 bases, leaving 15 bases between the germline ends. The CDR3 DNA reads TGTGCCAGCAGGACCGAAGGAGGCCGCACTGAAGCTTTCTTT. This translates into CASRTEGGRTEAFF.

The rearrangement joins TRBV10-3 to TRBJ2-7, with no clear D. CDR1 and CDR2 from the germline V gene are ENHRY and SYGVKD. The CDR3 runs 11 residues. Trimming left V 3 bases short and J 5 bases short, with 5 bases between. The CDR3 here is CAISEANEQYF. DNA for the CDR3: TGTGCCATCAGTGAAGCTAACGAGCAGTACTTC.

The chain has TRBV5-1 and TRBJ1-3, with 10 bases fitting TRBD1. Germline-derived CDR1 and CDR2 are SGHRS and YFSETQ. Trimming took 0 bases from V and 1 from J; bases not matched to a gene: 1. The CDR3 loop spans 16 amino acids. CDR3 in amino acids: CASSLGQGASGNTIYF. Here the CDR3 DNA reads TGCGCCAGCAGCTTGGGACAGGGGGCTTCTGGAAACACCATATATTTT.

The chain links TRBV5-4 to TRBJ1-1; D perhaps matches TRBD1 (5 bases). This CDR3 comprises 14 residues. Deletions cut 0 bases from V and 1 base from J, with 7 bases between. The germline gives CDR1 SGHNT, CDR2 YYREEE (reference sequence). The CDR3 DNA follows: TGTGCCAGCAGCTTGGCCAGGGAGAACACTGAAGCTTTCTTT. Residues: CASSLARENTEAFF.

CDR3 in amino acids: CASSSQKEAFF. CDR3 coding DNA: TGTGCCAGCAGTTCCCAGAAAGAAGCTTTCTTT. J is TRBJ1-1 and V is TRBV12-3 or TRBV12-4; no definite D call. CDR3 size: 11 residues. Between the trimmed V and J ends, which lost 4 bases and 8 bases, there was a span of 8 bases.

The chain has TRBV5-1 and TRBJ2-5, with TRBD1 matching 8 bases. The length of the CDR3 is 14 residues. Looked up from germline, CDR1 is SGHRS and CDR2 is YFSETQ. The V gene end was trimmed by 0 bases and the J gene end by 3 bases; junction bases not matched to a gene: 1. The CDR3 nucleotides are TGCGCCAGCAGCTTGGCGACAGGGGAAGAGACCCAGTACTTC. Protein sequence: CASSLATGEETQYF.

This clone was detected many times. V is TRBV4-1 and J is TRBJ1-3, with a weak D call TRBD1 (5 bases). Germline V gene lookup returns CDR1 MGHRA and CDR2 YSYEKL. The CDR3 has 13 amino acids. V lost 4 bases and J 6 bases, leaving 10 bases between the germline ends. The CDR3 reads CASSPREENTIYF. CDR3 in DNA: TGCGCCAGCAGCCCCAGGGAGGAAAACACCATATATTTT.

This rearrangement joins TRBV6-5 to TRBJ1-5; D not resolved. Germline V lookup: CDR1 MNHEY, CDR2 SVGAGI. Trimming cost V 7 bases and J 9 bases, with 13 bases left between them. CDR3 length: 12 residues. The CDR3 sequence is CASKAASGPQHF. CDR3 nucleotides: TGTGCCAGCAAGGCGGCTTCGGGGCCCCAGCATTTT.

The chain is built from TRBV28 and TRBJ1-2; TRBD1 is a possible D gene (6 bases). Germline-derived CDR1 and CDR2 are MDHEN and SYDVKM. Trimming left V 2 bases short and J 5 bases short, with 6 bases between. This CDR3 has 12 amino acids. The DNA of the CDR3 is TGTGCCAGCAGTTTACAGGGGTATGGCTACACCTTC. It specifies CASSLQGYGYTF.

This chain joins TRBV30 and TRBJ2-3; the match to TRBD2 covers 15 bases. Germline-derived CDR1 and CDR2 are GTSNPN and SVGIG (reference sequence). With V trimmed by 0 bases and J by 6 bases, 4 bases remained unmatched. CDR3 length: 16 amino acids. The CDR3 is CAWSVGLAGGSDTQYF. CDR3 sequence (DNA): TGTGCCTGGAGTGTCGGACTAGCGGGAGGGAGTGATACGCAGTATTTT.

This clone was observed once. V usage is TRBV3-1 (or the pseudogene TRBV3-2) and J usage is TRBJ2-2; D remains ambiguous. Looked up from germline, CDR1 is LGHDT and CDR2 is YNNKEL (reference sequence). This CDR3 region has 12 residues. Trimming pared 4 bases from V and 4 bases from J, leaving 4 bases between. Here the CDR3 DNA reads TGTGCCAGCAGCCGAGCCACCGGGGAGCTGTTTTTT. Protein product: CASSRATGELFF.

For this clone: Other DNA sequences from this sample encode an identical CDR3 as well. The J gene is TRBJ1-5, the V gene TRBV18; D is ambiguous. CDR1 and CDR2 (germline): KGHSH, LQKENI. The CDR3 runs to 13 residues. Trimming took off 3 bases at V and 5 bases at J, with 8 bases between the two ends. The CDR3 sequence is CASSPDRDQPQHF. CDR3 DNA sequence: TGTGCCAGCTCACCCGACCGGGATCAGCCCCAGCATTTT.